Below, 15 T cell receptor beta chains from the same sample are listed, as sequenced in a study of shared clonotypes between healthy human individuals. This table comes from immunoSEQ multiplex PCR, and its TCRdb copy is limited to in-frame clones, with some not included. This table has about 2.5 million clones, about nine tenths appearing once. The sequencing sample was made of naive CD4+ T cells from PBMCs. Subset defined: CD45RA+ positively selected. All receptors derive from a man between 18 and 29 years old in good health. Some clones in this sample may be carry-over from other donors' samples.

The table lists this clone with a count of one. The chain couples TRBV7-3 to TRBJ2-6; weak D call: TRBD2 (5 bases). The CDR3 is 16 residues long. Germline-derived CDR1 and CDR2 are SGHTA and FQGTGA. V was trimmed by 5 bases and J by 0 bases, leaving 11 bases between them. As DNA, the CDR3 is TGTGCCAGCAGCGAGCAACTAGTCTCTGGGGCCAACGTCCTGACTTTC. This codes for CASSEQLVSGANVLTF.

In this sample, this clone turned up once. The rearrangement uses TRBV4-1 and TRBJ2-4; D is unclear. V was shortened by 1 base and J by 4 bases, with 14 bases between the two germline ends. The CDR3 consists of 16 residues. Germline V CDR1 and CDR2: MGHRA, YSYEKL. For the CDR3, the DNA is TGCGCCAGCAGCCAAGCTTTGGGGAATACTAAAAACATTCAGTACTTC. It yields the protein CASSQALGNTKNIQYF.

The rearrangement joins TRBV18 to TRBJ1-1; perhaps TRBD1 as D (5 bases). Trimming cost V 6 bases and J 7 bases, with 15 bases left between them. The germline V gene encodes CDR1 KGHSH and CDR2 LQKENI. CDR3 length: 13 amino acids. CDR3 loop: CASSSTELNEAFF. In DNA form, the CDR3 reads TGTGCCAGCTCGTCGACAGAATTGAATGAAGCTTTCTTT.

The chain is built from TRBV7-2 and TRBJ2-1, with 14 positions matching TRBD2. Germline loops: CDR1 SGHTA, CDR2 FQGNSA. Germline trimming cut 4 bases from V and 10 bases from J; bases unmatched to any gene: 9. The CDR3 has 16 amino acids. The CDR3 nucleotides read TGTGCCAGCAGCTCCATAGGGACTAGCGGGAGTCGGGAGCAGTTCTTC. This encodes CASSSIGTSGSREQFF. The full variable domain, rest sourced from reference TRBV7-2 and TRBJ2-1, is GAGVSQSPSNKVTEKGKDVELRCDPISGHTALYWYRQSLGQGLEFLIYFQGNSAPDKSGLPSDRFSAERTGGSVSTLTIQRTQQEDSAVYLCASSSIGTSGSREQFFGPGTRLTVL.

This rearrangement joins TRBV9 to TRBJ2-5; TRBD1 matches 9 bases. The CDR3 runs 15 residues. Trimming removed 4 bases from V and 5 bases from J; junction bases left unmatched: 9. CDR1 and CDR2 (germline): SGDLS, YYNGEE. As DNA, the CDR3 is TGTGCCAGCAGCATCCCCGGGACAGGGAAGGAGACCCAGTACTTC. Amino acids: CASSIPGTGKETQYF.

The chain combines TRBV27 with TRBJ2-7, with 7 positions matching TRBD1. V was pared by 2 bases and J by 5 bases, with 6 bases of the junction left unmatched. The CDR3 extends over 14 amino acids. Germline CDR1 and CDR2: MNHEY and SMNVEV (reference sequence). This CDR3 reads CASSLDRVGNEQYF. CDR3 DNA sequence: TGTGCCAGCAGTTTAGACAGGGTTGGCAACGAGCAGTACTTC.

The chain has TRBV14 and TRBJ2-3, with a tentative D call TRBD2 (5 bases). Germline CDR1 and CDR2: SGHDN and FVKESK. Trimming left V 6 bases short and J 2 bases short, with 12 bases between. The CDR3 runs 14 residues. The CDR3 region has the DNA TGTGCCAGCAGATACAGCGGCTACACAGATACGCAGTATTTT. Protein sequence: CASRYSGYTDTQYF.

The genes are TRBV28 and TRBJ2-7; D is tentatively TRBD1 or TRBD2 (7 bases each). CDR1 and CDR2 (germline): MDHEN, SYDVKM. The CDR3 runs to 14 residues. V was pared by 5 bases and J by 4 bases, with 15 bases between. CDR3 protein: CASSKTGRGYEQYF. DNA of the CDR3: TGTGCCAGCAGTAAGACAGGGAGGGGGTACGAGCAGTACTTC.

V usage is TRBV7-2 and J usage is TRBJ2-3; D is uncertain. CDR3 length: 14 amino acids. Germline lookup yields CDR1 SGHTA and CDR2 FQGNSA. V lost 2 bases and J lost 6, with 12 bases in between. The CDR3, as DNA: TGTGCCAGCAGCTTACTATCGGGTGGGGATACGCAGTATTTT. It codes for CASSLLSGGDTQYF.

The DNA of the CDR3 is TGTGCCAGCACCCATACCCAGTTGGCGACAGACCAAGAGACCCAGTACTTC. Translation gives CASTHTQLATDQETQYF. The rearrangement joins TRBV21-1 to TRBJ2-5; the table's D call TRBD1 went unverified against the DNA. TRBV21-1 is listed as a pseudogene. The CDR3 loop spans 17 amino acids.

This clone was seen just once. The CDR3 loop reads CASSLVKEETQYF. The DNA of the CDR3 is TGTGCCAGCAGCTTGGTAAAGGAAGAGACCCAGTACTTC. The chain has TRBV5-6 and TRBJ2-5, with no clear D. V was cut by 0 bases and J by 3 bases, with 6 bases left in between. CDR3 size: 13 residues. Germline V lookup: CDR1 SGHDT, CDR2 YYEEEE. The full variable domain, with the rest looked up from reference TRBV5-6 and TRBJ2-5, is DAGVTQSPTHLIKTRGQQVTLRCSPKSGHDTVSWYQQALGQGPQFIFQYYEEEERQRGNFPDRFSGHQFPNYSSELNVNALLLGDSALYLCASSLVKEETQYFGPGTRLLVL.

The chain links TRBV5-1 to TRBJ1-4; TRBD1 might be the D (5 bases). Trimming stripped 5 bases from V and 6 bases from J, with 14 bases between. This CDR3 is 14 amino acids long. Germline V gives CDR1 SGHRS, CDR2 YFSETQ. CDR3 region: CASRLIEGHEKLFF. CDR3 nucleotides: TGCGCCAGCAGGCTCATCGAGGGACATGAAAAACTGTTTTTT.

CDR3 DNA sequence: TGTGCCAGCAGCACAAGCGGGATCTACAATGAGCAGTTCTTC. Amino acids: CASSTSGIYNEQFF. The V gene is TRBV9, the J gene TRBJ2-1; 7 positions match TRBD2. Germline trimming cut 4 bases from V and 3 bases from J; bases unmatched to any gene: 4. This CDR3 has 14 residues. In germline, CDR1 is SGDLS, CDR2 YYNGEE.

The V gene is TRBV16, the J gene TRBJ2-7, with TRBD1 matching over 9 bases. This CDR3 region has 15 residues. The V segment lost 4 bases and the J segment 4 bases; nucleotides outside the gene matches: 8. Germline CDR1 and CDR2: KGHSY and FQNENV. This chain's CDR3 is CASSPTTGGLYEQYF. For the CDR3, the DNA is TGTGCCAGCAGCCCAACGACAGGGGGGTTATACGAGCAGTACTTC.

This chain connects TRBV5-1 to TRBJ2-7; D is possibly TRBD1 (6 bases). V shed 0 bases and J shed 3 bases, with 10 bases lying between them. Germline CDR1 is SGHRS and CDR2 is YFSETQ. This CDR3 has 14 residues. The CDR3 loop reads CASSLGQVDYEQYF. DNA for the CDR3: TGCGCCAGCAGCTTGGGACAGGTCGACTACGAGCAGTACTTC. The variable domain in full, completed from reference TRBV5-1 and TRBJ2-7, reads KAGVTQTPRYLIKTRGQQVTLSCSPISGHRSVSWYQQTPGQGLQFLFEYFSETQRNKGNFPGRFSGRQFSNSRSEMNVSTLELGDSALYLCASSLGQVDYEQYFGPGTRLTVT.